The 13 T cell receptor beta chains below all came from one sample that was sequenced in a study of CD8+ T cells in alopecia areata. The sequencing template was cDNA reverse transcribed from extracted RNA. Profiled with immunoSEQ multiplex PCR; TCRdb holds only in-frame clones, not every one. The sample consists of some 150,000 clones, 58% of them appearing once. The starting material was CD4+ T cells sorted from blood, obtained at week 0. All receptors come from a human donor with alopecia areata.

The chain recombines TRBV7-9 with TRBJ2-5; TRBD2 agrees at 9 bases. The CDR3 runs 16 residues. Germline V lookup: CDR1 SEHNR, CDR2 FQNEAQ (reference sequence). The trim removed 7 bases at V and 2 bases at J, leaving 11 bases unmatched. Written as DNA, the CDR3 is TGTGCCAGCACAAGGACGTTAGCGGGGGCACAAGAGACCCAGTACTTC. This translates into CASTRTLAGAQETQYF.

V and J are TRBV15 and TRBJ2-7; D is undetermined. The CDR3 extends over 14 amino acids. Trimming removed 1 base at V and 1 base at J, with 8 bases between. Germline V gene lookup returns CDR1 LNHNV and CDR2 YYDKDF (reference sequence). The CDR3 reads CATSRAQGSYEQYF. CDR3 nucleotide sequence: TGTGCCACCAGCAGAGCTCAAGGGTCCTACGAGCAGTACTTC.

This sequence joins TRBV5-6 and TRBJ1-5; 9 bases agree with TRBD1. The CDR3 runs 15 residues. CDR1 is SGHDT and CDR2 is YYEEEE in the germline V gene. Trimming took 0 bases from V and 6 from J; bases not matched to a gene: 4. The CDR3 region is CASSLATGGRQPQHF. CDR3 nucleotides: TGTGCCAGCAGCTTGGCGACAGGGGGGCGTCAGCCCCAGCATTTT.

The rearrangement joins TRBV18 to TRBJ2-7; D gene ambiguous. V shed 3 bases and J shed 2 bases, with 8 bases lying between them. CDR3 length: 13 residues. From germline, CDR1 is KGHSH and CDR2 LQKENI. This chain's CDR3 is CASSPSHPYEQYF. In nucleotides, the CDR3 is TGTGCCAGCTCACCCAGCCACCCCTACGAGCAGTACTTC.

This clone has just a few counts. This chain's CDR3 is CASSLIGYEQYF. The CDR3 DNA sequence: TGTGCCAGCAGCTTAATAGGCTACGAGCAGTACTTC. V is TRBV7-9 and J is TRBJ2-7; unclear D gene. Deletions cut 2 bases from V and 3 bases from J, with 5 bases between. The CDR3 has 12 residues. CDR1 is SEHNR, CDR2 FQNEAQ, per germline (reference sequence).

This clone was seen a single time. This sequence joins TRBV27 and TRBJ1-1, with TRBD1 as a possible D gene (6 bases). Looked up from germline, CDR1 is MNHEY and CDR2 is SMNVEV (reference sequence). This CDR3 has 14 amino acids. Trimming cost V 6 bases and J 5 bases, with 16 bases left between them. The CDR3 nucleotides read TGTGCCAGCAGACCGATCCAGGGGTGGACTGAAGCTTTCTTT. It specifies CASRPIQGWTEAFF.

Only a few counts were recorded for this clone. The chain joins TRBV12-5 to TRBJ1-5; D not certain. V lost 4 bases to trimming and J lost 7 bases, with 11 bases between them. Germline CDR1 is LGHNT and CDR2 is FRNRAP. The CDR3 loop spans 13 amino acids. CDR3 amino acids: CASGYTGSQPQHF. CDR3 DNA: TGTGCTAGTGGTTACACGGGATCCCAGCCCCAGCATTTT.

The chain links TRBV11-1 to TRBJ2-5; 8 bases map to TRBD1. This CDR3 has 16 amino acids. Losses at the gene ends were 5 bases for V and 5 bases for J; bases not matched to a gene: 13. Germline V gene data show CDR1 as SGHAT and CDR2 as FQDESV (reference sequence). This CDR3 is CASSAIDRGNSETQYF. The CDR3, as DNA: TGTGCCAGCAGCGCTATCGACAGGGGCAACAGCGAGACCCAGTACTTC.

V is TRBV7-9 and J is TRBJ1-2; D call uncertain. Trimming stripped 7 bases from V and 6 bases from J, with 12 bases between. The CDR3 sequence is 12 residues long. Germline V gene lookup returns CDR1 SEHNR and CDR2 FQNEAQ (reference sequence). The CDR3: CASTPDSDGYTF. DNA of the CDR3: TGTGCCAGCACCCCCGACTCGGATGGCTACACCTTC.

The J gene is TRBJ2-1, the V gene TRBV10-3; D gene ambiguous. The CDR3 loop spans 11 amino acids. V lost 9 bases, J lost 4 bases, and 7 bases lay in between. The V gene's germline CDR1 is ENHRY and CDR2 SYGVKD. The CDR3 reads CAMGIYNEQFF. In DNA form, the CDR3 reads TGTGCCATGGGGATATACAATGAGCAGTTCTTC.

The table lists this clone with a few counts. The rearrangement uses TRBV20-1 and TRBJ1-2; D gene unclear. This CDR3 comprises 10 residues. Germline V gene data show CDR1 as DFQATT and CDR2 as SNEGSKA (reference sequence). The V end lost 5 bases, the J end lost 4 bases, and 5 bases lay between the germline ends. DNA of the CDR3: TGCAGTGCTCTGTCCTATGGCTACACCTTC. As protein: CSALSYGYTF.

This chain links TRBV11-3 with TRBJ1-1; the D gene is possibly TRBD1 (6 bases). The V gene's germline CDR1 is SGHNT and CDR2 YENEEA. The CDR3 consists of 14 residues. Trimming stripped 5 bases from V and 11 bases from J, with 21 bases between. The CDR3 DNA follows: TGTGCCAGCAGCGAGGGGGTGCAGAAAGTCCCTGCTTTCTTT. Amino acid sequence: CASSEGVQKVPAFF.

As concerns this clone: The junction departs from the called germline gene at one end, perhaps through a read error. This chain uses TRBV6-1 with TRBJ2-1; TRBD2 aligns across 8 bases. Germline V CDR1 and CDR2: MNHNS, SASEGT. CDR3 length equals 16 residues. CDR3 nucleotides: TGTGCCATCAGTGAGTCAACTAGCGGCTCCTACAATGAGCAGTTCTTC. Translating it yields CAISESTSGSYNEQFF.